These 3 T cell receptor beta chains were sequenced from one sample in a study of neurological immune-mediated disorders. TCRdb called the 5' RACE reads again in MiXCR, with one record for every CDR3 protein. The data hold fewer than 50,000 distinct CDR3 sequences, with approximately 15% observed a single time. Time point defined: longitudinal time-point 3. The source material was PBMCs. The receptor source for this set is a man under 40 in good health.

This clonotype was seen at least ten times. The chain is built from TRBV12-3 or TRBV12-4 and TRBJ1-5; D remains unclear. The CDR3 has 14 amino acids. With 5 bases removed from V and 0 bases from J, the gap between germline ends came to 8 bases. CDR3 loop: CASSGLNSNQPQHF. CDR3 nucleotides: TGTGCCAGCAGTGGCTTAAATAGCAATCAGCCCCAGCATTTT.

This chain links TRBV28 with TRBJ2-5, with 9 bases aligning to TRBD2. The junction had 10 bases not matched to a gene; V was cut back by 4 bases and J by 4 bases. Germline CDR1 MDHEN, CDR2 SYDVKM. CDR3 size: 16 residues. The CDR3 DNA reads TGTGCCAGCAGTTCAAATAGCGGGAGTGTGAGAGAGACCCAGTACTTC. It is translated as CASSSNSGSVRETQYF. The entire variable domain, with the rest obtained from reference TRBV28 and TRBJ2-5, is as follows: DVKVTQSSRYLVKRTGEKVFLECVQDMDHENMFWYRQDPGLGLRLIYFSYDVKMKEKGDIPEGYSVSREKKERFSLILESASTNQTSMYLCASSSNSGSVRETQYFGPGTRLLVL.

The table lists this clonotype with many counts. The chain carries TRBV5-1 and TRBJ2-3; 7 nucleotides line up with TRBD2. Germline V gives CDR1 SGHRS, CDR2 YFSETQ. This CDR3 region has 16 residues. V lost 0 bases to trimming and J lost 4 bases; unmatched junction nucleotides: 8. CDR3: CASSLALAGAADTQYF. For the CDR3, the DNA is TGCGCCAGCAGCTTGGCCCTGGCGGGAGCTGCAGATACGCAGTATTTT.